Here is one TCR beta chain with its context. What it binds is unknown. The sample belongs to a study of T cell repertoires in cytomegalovirus infection. Turning to the study itself: Well-studied HLA-B-restricted CMV epitopes were used in the study alongside recently identified HLA-C-restricted ones. Public TCR beta signatures marked donors with CMV infection and the matching HLA.

The germline V gene encodes CDR1 MNHEY and CDR2 SMNVEV (reference sequence). The CDR3 has 14 amino acids. V lost 4 bases to trimming and J lost 8 bases; unmatched junction nucleotides: 8. Findings and limits, study-wide: Individuals carrying CMV plus the relevant HLA were identified by cumulative frequency of public TCR beta families. CMV-specific TCR beta clonotypes restricted by HLA-C dominated the ex vivo response.

One entry per CDR3 protein results from TCRdb running MiXCR on the reads. The table lists approximately 1,000,000 distinct CDR3 sequences, roughly 31% of them singletons. The source is a human donor in good health (CMV status not recorded). Some clones in this sample may be carry-over from other donors' samples. The V gene is TRBV27, the J gene TRBJ2-3; 8 bases are a match to TRBD1. Sequencing was performed on cultured CD8+ T cells from PBMCs, taken from culture after CMV antigen stimulation. In DNA form, the CDR3 reads TGTGCCAGCAGTTACCCGGACAGGGTGGGTACGCAGTATTTT. It is translated as CASSYPDRVGTQYF.